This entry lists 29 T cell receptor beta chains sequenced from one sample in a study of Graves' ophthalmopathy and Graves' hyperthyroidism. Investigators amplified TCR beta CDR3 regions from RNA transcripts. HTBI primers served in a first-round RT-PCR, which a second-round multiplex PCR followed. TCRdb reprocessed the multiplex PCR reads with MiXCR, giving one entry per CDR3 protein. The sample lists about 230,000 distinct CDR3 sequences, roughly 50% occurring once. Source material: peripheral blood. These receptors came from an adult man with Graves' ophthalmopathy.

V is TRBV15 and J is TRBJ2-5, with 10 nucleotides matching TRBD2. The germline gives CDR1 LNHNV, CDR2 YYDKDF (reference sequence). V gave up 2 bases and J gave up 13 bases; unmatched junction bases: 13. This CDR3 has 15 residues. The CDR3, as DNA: TGTGCCACCAGCAGACCGAGCGGGAGGGCCTACGAGCGGTACTTC. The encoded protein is CATSRPSGRAYERYF.

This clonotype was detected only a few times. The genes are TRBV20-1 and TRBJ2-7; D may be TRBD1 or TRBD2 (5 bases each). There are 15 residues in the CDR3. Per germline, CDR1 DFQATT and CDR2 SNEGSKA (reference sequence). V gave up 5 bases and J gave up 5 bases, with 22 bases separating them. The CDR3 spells CSAPLRGRPTDEQYF. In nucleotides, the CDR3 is TGCAGTGCTCCTTTGAGGGGCCGCCCTACCGACGAGCAGTACTTC.

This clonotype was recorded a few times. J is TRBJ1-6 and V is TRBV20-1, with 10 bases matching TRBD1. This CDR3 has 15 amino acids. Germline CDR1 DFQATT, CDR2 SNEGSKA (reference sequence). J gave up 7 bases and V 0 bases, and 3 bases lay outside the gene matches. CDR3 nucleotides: TGCAGTGCTAGAGAGACAGGGGGCAGGAATTCACCCCTCCACTTT. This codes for CSARETGGRNSPLHF.

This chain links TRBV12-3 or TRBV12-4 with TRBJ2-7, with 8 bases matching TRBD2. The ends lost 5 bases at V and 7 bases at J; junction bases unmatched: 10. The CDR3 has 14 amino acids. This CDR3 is CASSQLAGGGEQYF. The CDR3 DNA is TGTGCCAGCAGTCAGCTGGCGGGAGGTGGAGAGCAGTACTTC.

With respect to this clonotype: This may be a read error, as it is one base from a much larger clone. This chain's CDR3 is CATGRRNTGELFF. CDR3 nucleotide sequence: TGTGCCACCGGCCGCAGGAACACCGGGGAGCTGTTTTTT. The chain uses TRBV15 and TRBJ2-2, with D unclear. From germline, CDR1 is LNHNV and CDR2 YYDKDF (reference sequence). This CDR3 spans 13 amino acids. V was cut by 8 bases and J by 1 base, with 8 bases left in between.

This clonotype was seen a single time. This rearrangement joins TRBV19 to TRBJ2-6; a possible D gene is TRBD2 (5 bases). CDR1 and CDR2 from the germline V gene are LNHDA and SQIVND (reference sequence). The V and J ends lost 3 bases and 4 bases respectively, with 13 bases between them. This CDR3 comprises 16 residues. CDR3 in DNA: TGTGCCAGTAGTATGACGCCGGAGGTGGGGGCCAACGTCCTGACTTTC. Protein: CASSMTPEVGANVLTF.

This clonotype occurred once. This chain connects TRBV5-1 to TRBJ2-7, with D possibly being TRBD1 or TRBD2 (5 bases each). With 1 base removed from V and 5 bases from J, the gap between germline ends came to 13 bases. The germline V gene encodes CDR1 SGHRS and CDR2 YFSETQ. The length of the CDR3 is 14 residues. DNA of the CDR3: TGCGCCAGCAGCTTGACAGGAAGAGGGGACGAGCAGTACTTC. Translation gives CASSLTGRGDEQYF.

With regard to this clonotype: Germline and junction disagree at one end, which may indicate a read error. The CDR3 protein is CASSWGPGEKLFF. The CDR3 DNA follows: TGTGCCAGCAGTTGGGGACCGGGGGAAAAACTGTTTTTT. The chain is built from TRBV10-2 and TRBJ1-4; a possible D gene is TRBD1 (5 bases). The CDR3 totals 13 residues. Germline CDR1 reads WSHSY; CDR2 reads SAAADI.

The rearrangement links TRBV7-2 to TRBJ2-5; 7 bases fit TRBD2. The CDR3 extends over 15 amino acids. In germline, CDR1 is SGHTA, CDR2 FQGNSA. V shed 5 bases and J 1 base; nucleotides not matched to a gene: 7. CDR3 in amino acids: CASSALAATQETQYF. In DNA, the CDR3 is TGTGCCAGCAGCGCCCTAGCGGCAACCCAAGAGACCCAGTACTTC.

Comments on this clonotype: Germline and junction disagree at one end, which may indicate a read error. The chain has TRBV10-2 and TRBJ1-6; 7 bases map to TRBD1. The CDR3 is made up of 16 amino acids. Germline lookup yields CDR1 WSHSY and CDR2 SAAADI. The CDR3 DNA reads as TGTGCCAGCAGTTTATGGGACAGAGAGTATAATTCACCCCTCCACTTT. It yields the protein CASSLWDREYNSPLHF.

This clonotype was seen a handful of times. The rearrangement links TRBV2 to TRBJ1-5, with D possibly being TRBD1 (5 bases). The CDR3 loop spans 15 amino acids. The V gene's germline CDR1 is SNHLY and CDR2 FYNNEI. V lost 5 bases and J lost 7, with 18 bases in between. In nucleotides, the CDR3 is TGTGCCAGCAGTCTTTCGACAGTCCGACGGCAGCCCCAGCATTTT. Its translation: CASSLSTVRRQPQHF.

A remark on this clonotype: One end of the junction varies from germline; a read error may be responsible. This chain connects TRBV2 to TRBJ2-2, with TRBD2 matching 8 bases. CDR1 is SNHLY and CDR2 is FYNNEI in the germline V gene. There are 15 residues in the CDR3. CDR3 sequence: CASREAGVRTGELFF. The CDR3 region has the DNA TGTGCCAGCAGGGAAGCGGGAGTACGCACCGGGGAGCTGTTTTTT.

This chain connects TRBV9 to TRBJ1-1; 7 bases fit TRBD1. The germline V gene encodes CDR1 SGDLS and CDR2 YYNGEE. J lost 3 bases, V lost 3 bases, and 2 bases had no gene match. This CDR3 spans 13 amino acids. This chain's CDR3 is CASSEGADTEAFF. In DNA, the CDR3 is TGTGCCAGCAGCGAGGGGGCAGACACTGAAGCTTTCTTT. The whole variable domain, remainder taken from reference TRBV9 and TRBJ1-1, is DSGVTQTPKHLITATGQRVTLRCSPRSGDLSVYWYQQSLDQGLQFLIQYYNGEERAKGNILERFSAQQFPDLHSELNLSSLELGDSALYFCASSEGADTEAFFGQGTRLTVV.

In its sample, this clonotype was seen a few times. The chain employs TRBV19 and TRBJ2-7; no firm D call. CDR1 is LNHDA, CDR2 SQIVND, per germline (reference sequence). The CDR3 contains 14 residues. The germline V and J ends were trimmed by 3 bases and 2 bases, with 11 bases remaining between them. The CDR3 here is CASSIDGYPYEQYF. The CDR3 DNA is TGTGCCAGTAGTATTGACGGGTACCCCTACGAGCAGTACTTC.

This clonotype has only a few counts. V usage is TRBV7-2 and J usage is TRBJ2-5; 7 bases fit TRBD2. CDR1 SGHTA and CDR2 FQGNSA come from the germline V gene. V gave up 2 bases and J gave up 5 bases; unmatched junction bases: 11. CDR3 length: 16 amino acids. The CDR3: CASSLSVGDGRETQYF. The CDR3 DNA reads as TGTGCCAGCAGCTTATCGGTTGGGGACGGGAGGGAGACCCAGTACTTC.

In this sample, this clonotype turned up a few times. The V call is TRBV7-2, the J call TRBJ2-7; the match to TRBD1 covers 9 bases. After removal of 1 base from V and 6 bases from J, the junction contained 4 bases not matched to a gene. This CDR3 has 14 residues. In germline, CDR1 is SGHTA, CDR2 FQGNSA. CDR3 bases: TGTGCCAGCAGCTTAGACAGGGGGCTCGTCGAGCAGTACTTC. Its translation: CASSLDRGLVEQYF.

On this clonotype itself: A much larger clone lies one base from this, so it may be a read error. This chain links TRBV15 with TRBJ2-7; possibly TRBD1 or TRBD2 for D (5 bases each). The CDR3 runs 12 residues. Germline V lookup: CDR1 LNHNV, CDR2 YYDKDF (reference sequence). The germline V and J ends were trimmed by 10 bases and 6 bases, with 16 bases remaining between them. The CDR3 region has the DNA TGTGCCATCAGATTTTCTGGGGGCGAGCAGTACTTC. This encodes CAIRFSGGEQYF. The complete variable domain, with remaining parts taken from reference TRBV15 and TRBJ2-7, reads DAMVIQNPRYQVTQFGKPVTLSCSQTLNHNVMYWYQQKSSQAPKLLFHYYDKDFNNEADTPDNFQSRRPNTSFCFLDIRSPGLGDTAMYLCAIRFSGGEQYFGPGTRLTVT.

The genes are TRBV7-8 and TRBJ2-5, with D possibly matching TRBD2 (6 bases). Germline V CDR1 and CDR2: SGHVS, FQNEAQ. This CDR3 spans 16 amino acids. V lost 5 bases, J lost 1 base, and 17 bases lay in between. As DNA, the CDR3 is TGTGCCAGCAGCCTAGTTTTTCCGGGAGTCCAAGAGACCCAGTACTTC. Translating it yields CASSLVFPGVQETQYF.

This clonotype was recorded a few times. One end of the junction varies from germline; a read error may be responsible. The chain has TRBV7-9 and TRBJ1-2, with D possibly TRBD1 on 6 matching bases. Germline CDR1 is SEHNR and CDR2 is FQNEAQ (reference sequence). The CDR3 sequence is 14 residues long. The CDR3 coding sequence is TGTGCCAGCAGCTTAAGAGGGGACACAGGCTTACCCAGCTTC. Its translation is CASSLRGDTGLPSF.

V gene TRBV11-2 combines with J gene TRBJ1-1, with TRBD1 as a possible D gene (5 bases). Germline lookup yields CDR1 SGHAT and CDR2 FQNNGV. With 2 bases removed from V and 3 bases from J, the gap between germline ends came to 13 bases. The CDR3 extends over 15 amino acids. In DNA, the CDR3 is TGTGCCAGCAGCTTATCAGGGCGGGGTGACACTGAAGCTTTCTTT. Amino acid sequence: CASSLSGRGDTEAFF. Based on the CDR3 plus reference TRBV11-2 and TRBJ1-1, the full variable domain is EAGVAQSPRYKIIEKRQSVAFWCNPISGHATLYWYQQILGQGPKLLIQFQNNGVVDDSQLPKDRFSAERLKGVDSTLKIQPAKLEDSAVYLCASSLSGRGDTEAFFGQGTRLTVV.

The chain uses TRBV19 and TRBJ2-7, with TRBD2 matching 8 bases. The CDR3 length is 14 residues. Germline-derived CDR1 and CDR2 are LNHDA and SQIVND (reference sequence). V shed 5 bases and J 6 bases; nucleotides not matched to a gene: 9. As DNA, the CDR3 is TGTGCCAGTAGTCCACCCGGGAGGGGAGCCGAGCAGTACTTC. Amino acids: CASSPPGRGAEQYF. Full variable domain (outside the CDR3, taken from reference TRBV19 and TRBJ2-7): DGGITQSPKYLFRKEGQNVTLSCEQNLNHDAMYWYRQDPGQGLRLIYYSQIVNDFQKGDIAEGYSVSREKKESFPLTVTSAQKNPTAFYLCASSPPGRGAEQYFGPGTRLTVT.

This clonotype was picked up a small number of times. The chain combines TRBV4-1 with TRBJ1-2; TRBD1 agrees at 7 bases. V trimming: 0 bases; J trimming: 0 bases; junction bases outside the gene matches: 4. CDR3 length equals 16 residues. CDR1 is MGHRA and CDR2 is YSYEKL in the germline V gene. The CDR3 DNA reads TGCGCCAGCAGCCAAGAGAAGGGGGCGCCTAACTATGGCTACACCTTC. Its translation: CASSQEKGAPNYGYTF.

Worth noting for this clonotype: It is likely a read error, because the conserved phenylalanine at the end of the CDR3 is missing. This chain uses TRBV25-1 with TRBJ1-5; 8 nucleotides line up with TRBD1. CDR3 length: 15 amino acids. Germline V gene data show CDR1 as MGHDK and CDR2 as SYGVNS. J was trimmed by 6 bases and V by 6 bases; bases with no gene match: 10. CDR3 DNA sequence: TGTGCCAGCAGCCGAGGACAGGGTGGTAGTCAGCCCCAGCATTAT. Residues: CASSRGQGGSQPQHY.

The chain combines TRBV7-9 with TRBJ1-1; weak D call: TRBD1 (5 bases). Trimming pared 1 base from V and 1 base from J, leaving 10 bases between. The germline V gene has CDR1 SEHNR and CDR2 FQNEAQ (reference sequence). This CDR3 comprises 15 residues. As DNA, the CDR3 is TGTGCCAGCAGCTTAGATGGGGGACGGAACACTGAAGCTTTCTTT. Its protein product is CASSLDGGRNTEAFF.

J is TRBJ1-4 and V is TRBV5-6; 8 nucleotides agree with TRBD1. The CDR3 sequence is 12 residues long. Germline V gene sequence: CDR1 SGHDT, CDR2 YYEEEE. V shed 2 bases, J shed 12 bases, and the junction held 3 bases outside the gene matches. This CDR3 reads CASSLPGQELFF. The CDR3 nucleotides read TGTGCCAGCAGCTTACCGGGACAGGAACTGTTTTTT.

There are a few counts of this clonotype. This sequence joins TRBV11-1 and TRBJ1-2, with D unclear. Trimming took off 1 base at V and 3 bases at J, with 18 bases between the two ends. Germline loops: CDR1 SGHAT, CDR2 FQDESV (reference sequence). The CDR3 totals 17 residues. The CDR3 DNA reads TGTGCCAGCAGCTTAGATATGGGGAGTATTTACTACTATGGCTACACCTTC. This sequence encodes CASSLDMGSIYYYGYTF.

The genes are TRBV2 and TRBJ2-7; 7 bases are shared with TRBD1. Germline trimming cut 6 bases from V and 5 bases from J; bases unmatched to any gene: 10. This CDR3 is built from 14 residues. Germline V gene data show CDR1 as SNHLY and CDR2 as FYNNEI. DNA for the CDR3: TGTGCCAGCAGACTCGACAGGGTCGGGGACGAGCAGTACTTC. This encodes CASRLDRVGDEQYF.

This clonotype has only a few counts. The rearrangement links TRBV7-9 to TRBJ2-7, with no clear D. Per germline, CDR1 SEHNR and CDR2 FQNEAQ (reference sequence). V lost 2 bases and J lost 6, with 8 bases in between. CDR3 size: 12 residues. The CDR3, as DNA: TGTGCCAGCAGCTTATCGGCCCCCGAGCAGTACTTC. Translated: CASSLSAPEQYF.

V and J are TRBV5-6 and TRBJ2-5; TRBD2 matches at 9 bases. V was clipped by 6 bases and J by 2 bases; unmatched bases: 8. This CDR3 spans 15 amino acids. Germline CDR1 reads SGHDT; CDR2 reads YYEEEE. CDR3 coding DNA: TGTGCCAGCACGACTAGCGGAGGGAATCAAGAGACCCAGTACTTC. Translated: CASTTSGGNQETQYF.